This paragraph covers one T cell receptor (beta chain) sequence. The missing CDR3 end, 3 residues past where the read stops, is filled in from the germline J gene. These data come from a study of T cells in women clearing cervical HPV infection. Across the study: Cases: HPV16-related CIN3 or worse on histology, a couple of invasive cancers. Control women cleared a single incident HPV16 infection within 12 months.

Clones were sequenced by immunoSEQ multiplex PCR, and TCRdb holds only the in-frame ones, with some missing. This table lists 25,000 to 30,000 clones. Between the trimmed V and J ends, which lost 5 bases and 4 bases, there was a span of 11 bases. Germline-derived CDR1 and CDR2 are DFQATT and SNEGSKA (reference sequence). This CDR3 comprises 12 residues. V gene TRBV20-1 combines with J gene TRBJ2-5; TRBD2 might be the D (6 bases). The clonotype was recovered from a woman between 18 and 69 years old with a cervical HPV16 infection that either progressed to CIN3+ or cleared (not recorded which). Source material: blood buffy coat. The CDR3 loop reads CSARASAETQYF. CDR3 DNA (partial): TGCAGTGCTCGGGCTAGCGCAGAGACC.